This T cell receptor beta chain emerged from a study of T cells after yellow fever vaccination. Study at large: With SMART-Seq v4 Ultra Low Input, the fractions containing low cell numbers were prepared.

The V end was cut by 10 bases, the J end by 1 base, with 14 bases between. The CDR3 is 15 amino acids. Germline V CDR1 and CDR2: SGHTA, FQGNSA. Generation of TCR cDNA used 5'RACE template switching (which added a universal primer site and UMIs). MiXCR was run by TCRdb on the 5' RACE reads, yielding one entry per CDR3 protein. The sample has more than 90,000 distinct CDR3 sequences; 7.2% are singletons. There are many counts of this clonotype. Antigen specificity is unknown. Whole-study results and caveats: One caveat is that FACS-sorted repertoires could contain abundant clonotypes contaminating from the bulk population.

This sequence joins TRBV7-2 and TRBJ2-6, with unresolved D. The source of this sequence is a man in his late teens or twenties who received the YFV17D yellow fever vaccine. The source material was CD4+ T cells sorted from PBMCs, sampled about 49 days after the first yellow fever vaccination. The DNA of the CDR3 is TGTGCCACCCTTCGACTGGAATCTGGGGCCAACGTCCTGACTTTC. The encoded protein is CATLRLESGANVLTF.